Following are 29 T cell receptor beta chains from one sample sequenced in a study of cytomegalovirus exposure and HLA in healthy donors. Amplification used 60 Vbeta primers and 13 Jbeta primers. TCRdb keeps only in-frame clones here, not all; method: immunoSEQ multiplex PCR. Of some 150,000 clones in the sample, around 75% are singletons; the top ten hold 1.5% to 2%. The sequenced material came from PBMCs. The source of these receptors is a woman in her thirties in good health and CMV-seronegative.

The chain carries TRBV6-1 and TRBJ2-3, with 15 nucleotides matching TRBD2. Germline V gene sequence: CDR1 MNHNS, CDR2 SASEGT. The V gene end was trimmed by 0 bases and the J gene end by 14 bases; junction bases not matched to a gene: 6. The CDR3 loop spans 15 amino acids. The CDR3 region is CASSEAGTSGGILYF. The CDR3 nucleotides are TGTGCCAGCAGTGAAGCCGGGACTAGCGGGGGGATTTTGTATTTT.

This clone was seen a handful of times. This chain connects TRBV7-2 to TRBJ2-2, with TRBD2 identical over 9 bases. Germline CDR1 SGHTA, CDR2 FQGNSA. The J segment lost 3 bases and the V segment lost 2 bases, leaving 4 bases of the junction unmatched. The CDR3 has 16 amino acids. The CDR3 region has the DNA TGTGCCAGCAGCTTATATGGCGGGGGGGACACCGGGGAGCTGTTTTTT. This translates into CASSLYGGGDTGELFF.

The J gene is TRBJ2-1, the V gene TRBV18, with 9 bases aligning to TRBD2. The CDR3 covers 15 residues. Losses at the gene ends were 1 base for V and 2 bases for J; bases not matched to a gene: 0. Per germline, CDR1 KGHSH and CDR2 LQKENI. CDR3 residues: CASSPRTSAYNEQFF. The CDR3 DNA reads as TGTGCCAGCTCACCACGGACTAGCGCCTACAATGAGCAGTTCTTC. Full variable domain (outside the CDR3, taken from reference TRBV18 and TRBJ2-1): NAGVMQNPRHLVRRRGQEARLRCSPMKGHSHVYWYRQLPEEGLKFMVYLQKENIIDESGMPKERFSAEFPKEGPSILRIQQVVRGDSAAYFCASSPRTSAYNEQFFGPGTRLTVL.

V usage is TRBV10-3 and J usage is TRBJ2-1; 9 nucleotides line up with TRBD1. CDR1 and CDR2 (germline): ENHRY, SYGVKD. This CDR3 is built from 15 residues. The trim removed 4 bases at V and 6 bases at J, leaving 7 bases unmatched. For the CDR3, the DNA is TGTGCCATCAGTGGAAGTCGGGACAGGGTCAATGAGCAGTTCTTC. Encoded protein: CAISGSRDRVNEQFF.

The rearrangement joins TRBV6-1 to TRBJ2-3, with 9 bases that match TRBD2. The CDR3 is made up of 15 amino acids. Germline V gene data show CDR1 as MNHNS and CDR2 as SASEGT. Trimming took 4 bases from V and 3 from J; bases not matched to a gene: 5. The CDR3 sequence: CASSGVAGGTDTQYF. CDR3 bases: TGTGCCAGCAGTGGGGTTGCGGGGGGGACAGATACGCAGTATTTT.

This clone was detected a few times. This chain uses TRBV28 with TRBJ2-7; D remains ambiguous. The ends were cut back, 7 bases at V and 3 bases at J, with 16 bases in the middle. Germline V CDR1 and CDR2: MDHEN, SYDVKM. This CDR3 is 14 amino acids long. CDR3: CASTVGQKGYEQYF. CDR3 in DNA: TGTGCCAGCACCGTGGGCCAGAAAGGCTACGAGCAGTACTTC.

The chain joins TRBV5-4 to TRBJ2-3; 7 bases fit TRBD1. The CDR3 extends over 15 amino acids. The V segment lost 6 bases and the J segment 3 bases; nucleotides outside the gene matches: 10. Germline CDR1 SGHNT, CDR2 YYREEE (reference sequence). The CDR3: CASNSGTEITDTQYF. CDR3 sequence (DNA): TGTGCCAGCAACTCCGGGACAGAGATTACAGATACGCAGTATTTT.

The chain recombines TRBV21-1 with TRBJ2-2; the D call TRBD1 from the table was never checked on the DNA. TRBV21-1 is recorded as a pseudogene. This CDR3 comprises 18 residues. The CDR3 DNA follows: TGTGCCAGCAGCACTAGAGGAGCACAGGGGGGGAACACCGGGGAGCTGTTTTTT. As protein: CASSTRGAQGGNTGELFF.

The chain uses TRBV30 and TRBJ2-5; a possible D gene is TRBD2 (6 bases). V was pared by 2 bases and J by 1 base, with 11 bases between. This CDR3 is built from 14 residues. Per the germline V gene, CDR1 is GTSNPN and CDR2 is SVGIG (reference sequence). CDR3 in amino acids: CAWSLLAPQETQYF. The CDR3 nucleotides read TGTGCCTGGAGTCTACTAGCCCCCCAAGAGACCCAGTACTTC. Full variable domain (missing parts from reference TRBV30 and TRBJ2-5): SQTIHQWPATLVQPVGSPLSLECTVEGTSNPNLYWYRQAAGRGLQLLFYSVGIGQISSEVPQNLSASRPQDRQFILSSKKLLLSDSGFYLCAWSLLAPQETQYFGPGTRLLVL.

V gene TRBV7-3 combines with J gene TRBJ2-2, with 7 bases matching TRBD1. J gave up 4 bases and V 5 bases, and 10 bases lay outside the gene matches. Germline CDR1 and CDR2: SGHTA and FQGTGA. There are 16 residues in the CDR3. CDR3 nucleotide sequence: TGTGCCAGCAGCACTCACAGGGGTTTAGGCACCGGGGAGCTGTTTTTT. It is translated as CASSTHRGLGTGELFF.

V gene TRBV7-3 combines with J gene TRBJ1-2; 8 bases fit TRBD1. The CDR3 is 15 amino acids. The V segment lost 5 bases and the J segment 7 bases; nucleotides outside the gene matches: 12. CDR1 is SGHTA, CDR2 FQGTGA, per germline. DNA of the CDR3: TGTGCCAGCAGCCCTGGACAGGGTCGGTCGGGTGGCTACACCTTC. This sequence encodes CASSPGQGRSGGYTF.

The J gene is TRBJ1-3, the V gene TRBV6-5; no clear D gene. This CDR3 is 15 amino acids long. In germline, CDR1 is MNHEY, CDR2 SVGAGI. Trimming removed 6 bases at V and 1 base at J, with 13 bases between. The chain's CDR3 is CASRPGPGSGNTIYF. CDR3 coding DNA: TGTGCCAGCAGGCCTGGGCCGGGGTCTGGAAACACCATATATTTT.

The chain carries TRBV18 and TRBJ2-5; TRBD2 agrees at 10 bases. Germline V gene data show CDR1 as KGHSH and CDR2 as LQKENI. The V and J ends lost 0 bases and 0 bases, in that order; junction bases with no gene match: 10. This CDR3 comprises 19 residues. The CDR3 is CASSPPASGGAWYQETQYF. Written as DNA, the CDR3 is TGTGCCAGCTCACCACCGGCGAGCGGGGGGGCCTGGTACCAAGAGACCCAGTACTTC.

This clone was counted a few times. The genes are TRBV28 and TRBJ2-7; unclear D gene. Per the germline V gene, CDR1 is MDHEN and CDR2 is SYDVKM. V was cut by 6 bases and J by 5 bases, with 11 bases left in between. The CDR3 is 12 residues long. As DNA, the CDR3 is TGTGCCAGCAGAGAGACATCCAACGAGCAGTACTTC. It specifies CASRETSNEQYF.

The table lists this clone with a count of one. At one boundary the junction diverges from the germline segment, which might be a read error. The rearrangement uses TRBV6-1 and TRBJ1-1, with a weak D call TRBD1 (6 bases). This CDR3 contains 13 residues. Germline V gene data show CDR1 as MNHNS and CDR2 as SASEGT. DNA for the CDR3: TGTGCCGGCAGAGGACAGTTGAACACTGAAGCTTTCTTT. Encoded protein: CAGRGQLNTEAFF.

The V call is TRBV7-8, the J call TRBJ1-2, with no clear D. Germline CDR1 is SGHVS and CDR2 is FQNEAQ. This CDR3 region has 14 residues. With 4 bases removed from V and 7 bases from J, the gap between germline ends came to 16 bases. CDR3 coding DNA: TGTGCCAGCAGCTCTCACCCCGACATGGGTGGCTACACCTTC. It translates to CASSSHPDMGGYTF.

This sequence joins TRBV5-6 and TRBJ2-1; no clear D. Germline loops: CDR1 SGHDT, CDR2 YYEEEE. The CDR3 covers 16 residues. V dropped 1 base and J dropped 2 bases, with 13 bases sitting between them. The CDR3 reads CASSLSSTTPYNEQFF. As DNA, the CDR3 is TGTGCCAGCAGCTTGTCCAGTACCACCCCCTACAATGAGCAGTTCTTC.

The V call is TRBV18, the J call TRBJ1-5, with D perhaps TRBD1 (6 bases). V was clipped by 3 bases and J by 2 bases, with 11 bases between them. This CDR3 contains 15 residues. Germline V gives CDR1 KGHSH, CDR2 LQKENI. CDR3 in amino acids: CASSPGGAGNQPQHF. The CDR3 DNA is TGTGCCAGCTCACCGGGGGGGGCGGGCAATCAGCCCCAGCATTTT.

Only one count was recorded for this clone. The V gene is TRBV7-2, the J gene TRBJ2-5; D may be TRBD2 (6 bases). Trimming removed 0 bases from V and 2 bases from J, with 19 bases in between. The length of the CDR3 is 18 residues. The germline V gene encodes CDR1 SGHTA and CDR2 FQGNSA. Here the CDR3 DNA reads TGTGCCAGCAGCTTAGCGGCGGGACTTTCATCGGGGCAAGAGACCCAGTACTTC. The encoded protein is CASSLAAGLSSGQETQYF.

The J gene is TRBJ1-5, the V gene TRBV6-1; D uncertain. This CDR3 is built from 12 residues. Trimming took 6 bases from V and 9 from J, leaving 12 bases between them. Germline values: CDR1 MNHNS, CDR2 SASEGT. The CDR3 sequence is CASSPVPPPQHF. CDR3 nucleotides: TGTGCCAGCAGCCCAGTCCCACCGCCCCAGCATTTT.

The table lists this clone with a few counts. The chain uses TRBV30 and TRBJ2-3; 7 bases are shared with TRBD1. Losses at the gene ends were 2 bases for V and 5 bases for J; bases not matched to a gene: 7. Germline loops: CDR1 GTSNPN, CDR2 SVGIG (reference sequence). The CDR3 is made up of 14 amino acids. The CDR3, as DNA: TGTGCCTGGAGTTCAAGGGGGCGCCTAGATACGCAGTATTTT. It encodes CAWSSRGRLDTQYF.

This clone was counted once. V gene TRBV15 combines with J gene TRBJ2-3; 13 bases fit TRBD2. J lost 3 bases, V lost 8 bases, and 11 bases had no gene match. Germline CDR1 reads LNHNV; CDR2 reads YYDKDF (reference sequence). The CDR3 loop spans 17 amino acids. CDR3 sequence reads: CATRGFGGLAGTDTQYF. As DNA, the CDR3 is TGTGCCACCCGCGGATTTGGGGGACTAGCGGGGACAGATACGCAGTATTTT.

This clone was recorded many times. The J gene is TRBJ1-3, the V gene TRBV6-5, with TRBD1 matching 7 bases. In germline, CDR1 is MNHEY, CDR2 SVGAGI. This CDR3 spans 14 amino acids. V was clipped by 6 bases and J by 2 bases; unmatched bases: 4. The CDR3 sequence is CASSRGTAGNTIYF. In DNA, the CDR3 is TGTGCCAGCAGCCGCGGGACAGCTGGAAACACCATATATTTT.

The V gene is TRBV28, the J gene TRBJ1-2; D is possibly TRBD1 (5 bases). CDR1 and CDR2 (germline): MDHEN, SYDVKM. Trimming removed 8 bases from V and 7 bases from J, with 20 bases in between. This CDR3 contains 14 residues. The CDR3 DNA sequence: TGTGCCAGCTGGTGGCCCGGGGGTTTGGGTGGCTACACCTTC. The encoded protein is CASWWPGGLGGYTF.

V usage is TRBV7-3 and J usage is TRBJ2-5; D perhaps matches TRBD2 (6 bases). The CDR3 is made up of 15 amino acids. Germline V lookup: CDR1 SGHTA, CDR2 FQGTGA. Trimming pared 0 bases from V and 3 bases from J, leaving 11 bases between. The CDR3, as DNA: TGTGCCAGCAGCTTAACCTGGACGGGGGAAGAGACCCAGTACTTC. Translating it yields CASSLTWTGEETQYF.

A remark on this clone: This sample includes further DNA sequences coding for the same CDR3. The genes are TRBV2 and TRBJ2-1; 10 positions agree with TRBD2. CDR3 length: 14 residues. Looked up from germline, CDR1 is SNHLY and CDR2 is FYNNEI. The junction had 5 bases not matched to a gene; V was cut back by 4 bases and J by 8 bases. CDR3 sequence (DNA): TGTGCCAGCAGTGGGACTAGCGGCGGCCATGAGCAGTTCTTC. Its protein is CASSGTSGGHEQFF.

The rearrangement joins TRBV5-1 to TRBJ2-5, with 9 bases fitting TRBD2. The germline V gene has CDR1 SGHRS and CDR2 YFSETQ. This CDR3 has 15 amino acids. With V trimmed by 1 base and J by 3 bases, 4 bases remained unmatched. CDR3 protein: CASSLTSGLEETQYF. The CDR3 coding sequence is TGCGCCAGCAGCTTGACTAGCGGGTTGGAAGAGACCCAGTACTTC.

V gene TRBV7-8 combines with J gene TRBJ2-5; TRBD1 is a possible D gene (6 bases). Trimming shortened V by 11 bases and J by 5 bases, and 18 bases separated the two germline ends. Looked up from germline, CDR1 is SGHVS and CDR2 is FQNEAQ. The CDR3 length is 13 residues. The CDR3 loop is CAVGAGRRETQYF. Here the CDR3 DNA reads TGTGCCGTGGGGGCAGGGCGGCGGGAGACCCAGTACTTC.

The J gene is TRBJ2-3, the V gene TRBV5-1, with TRBD1 identical over 8 bases. V shed 3 bases and J 4 bases; nucleotides not matched to a gene: 7. The CDR3 extends over 15 amino acids. The germline V gene has CDR1 SGHRS and CDR2 YFSETQ. The CDR3 here is CASSSGQGGPDTQYF. The CDR3 nucleotides are TGCGCCAGCAGCTCAGGACAGGGTGGCCCAGATACGCAGTATTTT.